One sample yielded the 24 T cell receptor beta chains listed below, sequenced in a study of blood T cell repertoires in COVID-19. Clones were sequenced by immunoSEQ multiplex PCR, and TCRdb holds only the in-frame ones, with some missing. The sample consists of approximately 100,000 clones, about 92% of them appearing once. Sequencing used peripheral blood. Receptors were obtained from a man aged 45-60 years with active COVID-19.

The V gene is TRBV19, the J gene TRBJ2-7, with 8 positions matching TRBD1. The length of the CDR3 is 16 residues. CDR1 is LNHDA, CDR2 SQIVND, per germline (reference sequence). J was trimmed by 0 bases and V by 5 bases; bases with no gene match: 9. CDR3 region: CASSSGTGGSSYEQYF. DNA of the CDR3: TGTGCCAGTAGTTCCGGGACAGGAGGAAGCTCCTACGAGCAGTACTTC.

CDR3: CASSDQGSGELFF. The CDR3 DNA reads as TGTGCCAGCAGTGATCAGGGCTCCGGGGAGCTGTTTTTT. V gene TRBV25-1 combines with J gene TRBJ2-2, with D perhaps matching TRBD1 (5 bases). V lost 3 bases and J 6 bases, leaving 8 bases between the germline ends. The CDR3 sequence is 13 residues long. The germline V gene encodes CDR1 MGHDK and CDR2 SYGVNS.

The chain combines TRBV3-1 (or the pseudogene TRBV3-2) with TRBJ1-1; weak D call: TRBD1 (6 bases). Germline V gene lookup returns CDR1 LGHDT and CDR2 YNNKEL (reference sequence). The V end lost 5 bases, the J end lost 5 bases, and 12 bases lay between the germline ends. There are 13 residues in the CDR3. For the CDR3, the DNA is TGTGCCAGCAGCAATGGTCAGGGGACTGAAGCTTTCTTT. Protein product: CASSNGQGTEAFF.

The chain joins TRBV9 to TRBJ2-3; the D is unclear. The V gene's germline CDR1 is SGDLS and CDR2 YYNGEE. V gave up 0 bases and J gave up 4 bases, with 6 bases separating them. This CDR3 has 13 amino acids. The CDR3 reads CASSVGHSDTQYF. The CDR3 coding sequence is TGTGCCAGCAGCGTAGGACATTCAGATACGCAGTATTTT.

The chain joins TRBV28 to TRBJ1-5, with 9 positions matching TRBD1. This CDR3 spans 13 amino acids. The trim removed 8 bases at V and 7 bases at J, leaving 6 bases unmatched. Germline CDR1 is MDHEN and CDR2 is SYDVKM. The chain's CDR3 is CASSGQGVQPQHF. The CDR3 DNA follows: TGTGCCAGCTCGGGACAGGGCGTCCAGCCCCAGCATTTT.

The rearrangement links TRBV24-1 to TRBJ2-5; unclear D gene. Germline V gene lookup returns CDR1 KGHDR and CDR2 SFDVKD. Trimming stripped 1 base from V and 5 bases from J, with 10 bases between. This CDR3 has 14 amino acids. The DNA of the CDR3 is TGTGCCACCAGTGATTTTTTGGAGTCCGAGACCCAGTACTTC. This translates into CATSDFLESETQYF.

The V gene is TRBV5-1, the J gene TRBJ1-2; TRBD1 might be the D (5 bases). The CDR3 covers 13 residues. CDR1 is SGHRS and CDR2 is YFSETQ in the germline V gene. V was pared by 0 bases and J by 6 bases, with 9 bases between. Here the CDR3 reads CASSLAGDHGYTF. The CDR3 nucleotides read TGCGCCAGCAGCTTGGCGGGGGACCATGGCTACACCTTC.

This clone was detected only once. The gene calls are TRBV3-1 (or the pseudogene TRBV3-2) and TRBJ2-3; D perhaps matches TRBD2 (6 bases). The CDR3 sequence is 16 residues long. The germline CDR1 and CDR2 sequences are LGHDT and YNNKEL (reference sequence). V lost 0 bases and J lost 4, with 14 bases in between. The CDR3 protein is CASSQDRRRGSDTQYF. Written as DNA, the CDR3 is TGTGCCAGCAGCCAAGATAGGCGGCGGGGTTCAGATACGCAGTATTTT.

V gene TRBV19 combines with J gene TRBJ2-5; TRBD2 aligns across 12 bases. Germline CDR1 LNHDA, CDR2 SQIVND (reference sequence). CDR3 length: 16 amino acids. Trimming took 5 bases from V and 2 from J; bases not matched to a gene: 6. This CDR3 is CASSVRLAGVQETQYF. CDR3 DNA sequence: TGTGCCAGTAGTGTCAGACTAGCGGGGGTACAAGAGACCCAGTACTTC.

This chain connects TRBV10-1 to TRBJ2-1, with 8 bases fitting TRBD2. The junction had 20 bases not matched to a gene; V was cut back by 2 bases and J by 2 bases. Per the germline V gene, CDR1 is WNHNN and CDR2 is SYGVQD (reference sequence). CDR3 length equals 21 residues. The CDR3 region has the DNA TGCGCCAGCAGTGAGGGGTTAGCGGGACTTTATTCACCGAGCCCCTACAATGAGCAGTTCTTC. As protein: CASSEGLAGLYSPSPYNEQFF.

The V and J genes are TRBV7-2 and TRBJ2-7; a weak D match, TRBD2 (6 bases). CDR1 SGHTA and CDR2 FQGNSA come from the germline V gene. The CDR3 loop spans 14 amino acids. Trimming removed 5 bases from V and 0 bases from J, with 11 bases in between. The CDR3 DNA reads TGTGCCAGCAGCCGGGAGTCGAGCTCCTACGAGCAGTACTTC. Translating it yields CASSRESSSYEQYF.

This chain uses TRBV2 with TRBJ2-4, with 7 positions matching TRBD1. With V trimmed by 7 bases and J by 4 bases, 13 bases remained unmatched. This CDR3 comprises 16 residues. CDR1 and CDR2 from the germline V gene are SNHLY and FYNNEI. The CDR3 is CASTQGGETGKNIQYF. CDR3 bases: TGTGCCAGCACCCAAGGAGGCGAGACAGGGAAAAACATTCAGTACTTC.

The gene calls are TRBV11-1 and TRBJ1-1, with D perhaps TRBD1 (5 bases). This CDR3 contains 15 residues. Trimming took off 5 bases at V and 2 bases at J, with 15 bases between the two ends. Germline lookup yields CDR1 SGHAT and CDR2 FQDESV (reference sequence). CDR3 amino acids: CASSPQVGANTEAFF. CDR3 coding DNA: TGTGCCAGCAGCCCCCAAGTTGGGGCCAACACTGAAGCTTTCTTT.

The CDR3 sequence is CASSISRTIQDEQFF. The CDR3 DNA follows: TGTGCCAGTAGTATTTCCCGGACTATCCAGGATGAGCAGTTCTTC. This sequence joins TRBV19 and TRBJ2-1; D may be TRBD2 (6 bases). This CDR3 spans 15 amino acids. Germline V gene data show CDR1 as LNHDA and CDR2 as SQIVND (reference sequence). V lost 3 bases and J lost 8, with 17 bases in between.

The chain couples TRBV9 to TRBJ1-2; TRBD1 aligns across 8 bases. The V segment lost 0 bases and the J segment 7 bases; nucleotides outside the gene matches: 8. This CDR3 has 15 residues. In germline, CDR1 is SGDLS, CDR2 YYNGEE. The CDR3 bases are TGTGCCAGCAGCGTAGGCACGACAGGGGAAGGTGGCTACACCTTC. It translates to CASSVGTTGEGGYTF.

V and J are TRBV10-3 and TRBJ2-7; 7 bases align to TRBD2. The V and J ends lost 11 bases and 3 bases, in that order; junction bases with no gene match: 13. This CDR3 has 14 amino acids. Germline V CDR1 and CDR2: ENHRY, SYGVKD. The CDR3 region has the DNA TGTGCCTCATCGCTCGGGGGGACCTACTACGAGCAGTACTTC. Translated: CASSLGGTYYEQYF.

V is TRBV4-1 and J is TRBJ2-1, with TRBD2 matching over 16 bases. The CDR3 loop spans 17 amino acids. J lost 6 bases, V lost 3 bases, and 5 bases had no gene match. In germline, CDR1 is MGHRA, CDR2 YSYEKL. The CDR3 loop is CASSQGLAGGRGNEQFF. CDR3 coding DNA: TGCGCCAGCAGCCAGGGACTAGCGGGAGGGAGGGGCAATGAGCAGTTCTTC.

This chain joins TRBV7-9 and TRBJ1-1; 8 bases agree with TRBD1. Germline values: CDR1 SEHNR, CDR2 FQNEAQ (reference sequence). Losses at the gene ends were 5 bases for V and 3 bases for J; bases not matched to a gene: 2. This CDR3 has 13 amino acids. CDR3 residues: CASSKDRDTEAFF. The DNA of the CDR3 is TGTGCCAGCAGCAAGGACAGGGACACTGAAGCTTTCTTT.

The chain couples TRBV7-2 to TRBJ2-5; D is possibly TRBD1 (9 bases). Germline V gene data show CDR1 as SGHTA and CDR2 as FQGNSA. The CDR3 extends over 16 amino acids. V dropped 5 bases and J dropped 3 bases, with 19 bases sitting between them. The CDR3 DNA reads as TGTGCCAGCAGCCCCCGGGGGGGACAGGGAAAAGAGACCCAGTACTTC. Translating it yields CASSPRGGQGKETQYF.

The gene calls are TRBV11-3 and TRBJ2-1; no clear D. The CDR3 has 12 residues. V dropped 1 base and J dropped 9 bases, with 7 bases sitting between them. Germline CDR1 reads SGHNT; CDR2 reads YENEEA. The CDR3 region has the DNA TGTGCCAGCAGCTTAGGGCCCTCTGAGCAGTTCTTC. Translated, it gives CASSLGPSEQFF.

This chain links TRBV19 with TRBJ2-1, with D possibly being TRBD1 (5 bases). V was pared by 4 bases and J by 7 bases, with 11 bases between. Germline V gives CDR1 LNHDA, CDR2 SQIVND (reference sequence). The CDR3 is made up of 13 amino acids. In DNA form, the CDR3 reads TGTGCCAGTAGTAAAAACAAGGGGAATGAGCAGTTCTTC. Translated: CASSKNKGNEQFF.

The chain is built from TRBV6-5 and TRBJ2-7; the D is unclear. With 4 bases removed from V and 3 bases from J, the gap between germline ends came to 4 bases. Germline V gives CDR1 MNHEY, CDR2 SVGAGI. The CDR3 contains 11 residues. Written as DNA, the CDR3 is TGTGCCAGCAGTTCCTTCTACGAGCAGTACTTC. Amino acids: CASSSFYEQYF.

V usage is TRBV6-5 and J usage is TRBJ1-1, with D unclear. CDR3 length equals 16 residues. Trimming took off 2 bases at V and 0 bases at J, with 13 bases between the two ends. CDR1 MNHEY and CDR2 SVGAGI come from the germline V gene. CDR3 in DNA: TGTGCCAGCAGTTACAGGCCGGGAGAGATGAACACTGAAGCTTTCTTT. Its translation is CASSYRPGEMNTEAFF.

The chain links TRBV28 to TRBJ1-1; unclear D gene. Germline CDR1 MDHEN, CDR2 SYDVKM. The CDR3 length is 11 residues. V lost 3 bases and J 7 bases, leaving 6 bases between the germline ends. The CDR3 DNA reads as TGTGCCAGCAGTTTCTCCGGTGAAGCTTTCTTT. Protein: CASSFSGEAFF.